A selection of T cell receptor beta chains follows, all from one sample in a study of cytomegalovirus exposure and HLA in healthy donors. The assay was immunoSEQ multiplex PCR, and TCRdb's table has in-frame clones only and misses some. Of 150,000 to 200,000 clones in the sample, 87% were seen once. Sample: PBMCs. Source of these receptors: a young woman in good health and CMV-seronegative. The CDR3 runs from the conserved cysteine through the conserved F or W. The D gene is left open where the match is weak. The listing skips clone size in some rows; elsewhere it reads once, few, many or a size class.

V: TRBV11-3
J: TRBJ2-1
size: once
D: TRBD2
CDR3: CASSSESGGVYNEQFF
DNA: TGTGCCAGCAGCTCTGAGAGCGGGGGGGTATACAATGAGCAGTTCTTC

V: TRBV11-2
J: TRBJ2-1
size: few
D: TRBD2
CDR3: CASSPLAGGPYNEQFF
DNA: TGTGCCAGCAGCCCTCTAGCGGGGGGACCCTACAATGAGCAGTTCTTC

V: TRBV5-1
J: TRBJ2-7
size: NA
D: NA
CDR3: CASTPSGLTEQYF
DNA: TGCGCCAGCACCCCATCGGGGTTAACCGAGCAGTACTTC

V: TRBV7-9
J: TRBJ2-1
size: NA
D: TRBD2
CDR3: CASSLSSGGAYEQFF
DNA: TGTGCCAGCAGCTTAAGTAGCGGGGGGGCGTATGAGCAGTTCTTC

V: TRBV10-3
J: TRBJ1-6
size: NA
D: TRBD1
CDR3: CAISEDRGENSPLHF
DNA: TGTGCCATCAGTGAGGACAGGGGGGAGAATTCACCCCTCCACTTT

V: TRBV18
J: TRBJ1-5
size: NA
D: NA
CDR3: CASSPSRNSNQPQHF
DNA: TGTGCCAGCTCACCTTCCAGGAATAGCAATCAGCCCCAGCATTTT

V: TRBV10-3
J: TRBJ1-5
size: NA
D: TRBD1
CDR3: CAISETGVRSNQPQHF
DNA: TGTGCCATCAGTGAGACAGGGGTTAGAAGCAATCAGCCCCAGCATTTT

V: TRBV5-1
J: TRBJ2-2
size: NA
D: NA
CDR3: CASSLENRVSGELFF
DNA: TGCGCCAGCAGCTTGGAGAACAGGGTTAGCGGGGAGCTGTTTTTT

V: TRBV6-5
J: TRBJ2-2
size: NA
D: NA
CDR3: CASRSRFQAGELFF
DNA: TGTGCCAGCAGATCAAGGTTTCAGGCCGGGGAGCTGTTTTTT

V: TRBV30
J: TRBJ2-2
size: NA
D: NA
CDR3: CAWSAGVAGELFF
DNA: TGTGCCTGGAGTGCAGGGGTGGCCGGGGAGCTGTTTTTT

V: TRBV9
J: TRBJ1-2
size: NA
D: TRBD1
CDR3: CASSDRTGGLISRGYTF
DNA: TGTGCCAGCAGCGACAGGACAGGGGGGTTAATTTCGAGGGGCTACACCTTC

V: TRBV29-1
J: TRBJ1-4
size: NA
D: NA
CDR3: CSVGGATNEKLFF
DNA: TGCAGCGTTGGCGGGGCAACTAATGAAAAACTGTTTTTT

V: TRBV7-7
J: TRBJ2-3
size: NA
D: TRBD2
CDR3: CASSPMRPGLAGGQYF
DNA: TGTGCTAGCAGCCCCATGAGGCCGGGACTAGCGGGGGGCCAGTATTTT